This T cell receptor (beta chain) was recovered during a study of technical replicates of blood from several donors. Sequenced by immunoSEQ multiplex PCR; TCRdb stores in-frame clones only, minus some. This sample carries under 65,000 clones, approximately 95% of them seen once, and the ten largest clones take about 0.37%. V shed 1 base and J shed 4 bases, with 11 bases lying between them. Per the germline V gene, CDR1 is MGHRA and CDR2 is YSYEKL. The CDR3 has 15 residues. The clonotype originates from a human donor in good health. What was sequenced was T cells isolated from PBMCs. The chain employs TRBV4-1 and TRBJ1-3; no clear D. The CDR3 nucleotides read TGCGCCAGCAGCCAAGTTTTAGCTATGGGAAACACCATATATTTT. Translation gives CASSQVLAMGNTIYF.